The next 25 T cell receptor beta chains were all read from a single sample in a study of blood T cell repertoires in COVID-19. Using immunoSEQ multiplex PCR, the repertoire was profiled, and TCRdb retains in-frame clones only, with some absent. The sample consists of about 150,000 clones, approximately 88% of them appearing once. The sequenced material came from peripheral blood. The receptors shown here come from a man aged 60-69 years with active or convalescent COVID-19.

On this clone: The germline gene is not matched at one end of the junction; a read error may be the cause. CDR3 residues: CATGSRSQTNEKLFF. In nucleotides, the CDR3 is TGTGCCACCGGCAGTCGGAGTCAGACTAATGAAAAACTGTTTTTT. The gene calls are TRBV15 and TRBJ1-4, with D unclear. The V gene's germline CDR1 is LNHNV and CDR2 YYDKDF (reference sequence). The CDR3 loop spans 15 amino acids. The whole variable domain, remainder taken from reference TRBV15 and TRBJ1-4, is DAMVIQNPRYQVTQFGKPVTLSCSQTLNHNVMYWYQQKSSQAPKLLFHYYDKDFNNEADTPDNFQSRRPNTSFCFLDIRSPGLGDTAMYLCATGSRSQTNEKLFFGSGTQLSVL.

V is TRBV21-1 and J is TRBJ2-1; TRBD2 is taken as the D call from the table, unchecked against the DNA. TRBV21-1 has pseudogene status. CDR3 length equals 16 residues. CDR3 DNA sequence: TGTGCCAGCAGCAAAGCGCGGCGCGTCCTCCTCAATGAGCAGTTCTTC. Translating gives CASSKARRVLLNEQFF.

In its sample, this clone was seen once. CDR3 region: CASSKLNRYQETQYF. The CDR3 DNA reads as TGTGCCAGTAGTAAACTGAACAGGTACCAAGAGACCCAGTACTTC. This chain joins TRBV19 and TRBJ2-5; possibly TRBD1 for D (5 bases). This CDR3 has 15 residues. V dropped 4 bases and J dropped 0 bases, with 12 bases sitting between them. CDR1 is LNHDA, CDR2 SQIVND, per germline (reference sequence). The whole variable domain, remainder taken from reference TRBV19 and TRBJ2-5, is DGGITQSPKYLFRKEGQNVTLSCEQNLNHDAMYWYRQDPGQGLRLIYYSQIVNDFQKGDIAEGYSVSREKKESFPLTVTSAQKNPTAFYLCASSKLNRYQETQYFGPGTRLLVL.

The rearrangement joins TRBV19 to TRBJ2-7, with a tentative D call TRBD2 (5 bases). The germline V gene encodes CDR1 LNHDA and CDR2 SQIVND (reference sequence). V was shortened by 6 bases and J by 5 bases, with 14 bases between the two germline ends. This CDR3 has 13 residues. CDR3 sequence: CASRNGNRNEQYF. The CDR3 bases are TGTGCCAGTAGGAACGGGAACCGCAACGAGCAGTACTTC.

V usage is TRBV6-6 and J usage is TRBJ2-1; 13 nucleotides agree with TRBD2. The germline gives CDR1 MNHNY, CDR2 SVGAGI (reference sequence). The length of the CDR3 is 13 residues. V dropped 10 bases and J dropped 5; count of bases not matched to a gene: 2. The CDR3 region is CAIGTSGNNEQFF. The CDR3 nucleotides are TGTGCCATCGGGACTAGCGGGAACAATGAGCAGTTCTTC.

J is TRBJ1-3 and V is TRBV4-1, with unresolved D. The V gene lost 1 base and the J gene lost 0 bases, with 4 bases spanning the gap. CDR1 and CDR2 from the germline V gene are MGHRA and YSYEKL. This CDR3 contains 14 residues. The CDR3 protein is CASSQVISGNTIYF. The CDR3 DNA reads TGCGCCAGCAGCCAAGTTATCTCTGGAAACACCATATATTTT.

As DNA, the CDR3 is TGTGCCAGCAGTTTTTGGGACAGCTCCTACAATGAGCAGTTCTTC. Amino acids: CASSFWDSSYNEQFF. The V and J genes are TRBV6-1 and TRBJ2-1; 7 bases are a match to TRBD1. The CDR3 has 15 amino acids. The J segment lost 0 bases and the V segment lost 5 bases, leaving 4 bases of the junction unmatched. Looked up from germline, CDR1 is MNHNS and CDR2 is SASEGT.

The chain has TRBV28 and TRBJ2-7, with D possibly being TRBD2 (5 bases). V was pared by 2 bases and J by 6 bases, with 14 bases between. The CDR3 extends over 14 amino acids. Looked up from germline, CDR1 is MDHEN and CDR2 is SYDVKM. As DNA, the CDR3 is TGTGCCAGCAGTTTAAGCGGAGTCTTCGGCGAGCAGTACTTC. Its protein product is CASSLSGVFGEQYF.

The chain has TRBV2 and TRBJ1-4; possible D gene TRBD1, 5 bases. Trimming cost V 6 bases and J 7 bases, with 18 bases left between them. In germline, CDR1 is SNHLY, CDR2 FYNNEI. The CDR3 sequence is 15 residues long. The CDR3 spells CASRGTGASGEKLFF. The CDR3 nucleotides are TGTGCCAGCAGGGGGACTGGGGCGTCCGGTGAAAAACTGTTTTTT.

The chain uses TRBV9 and TRBJ2-3, with D maybe TRBD2 (5 bases). Trimming took 1 base from V and 0 from J, leaving 12 bases between them. The V gene's germline CDR1 is SGDLS and CDR2 YYNGEE. This CDR3 spans 16 amino acids. CDR3 in amino acids: CASSVREGLSTDTQYF. The CDR3 DNA is TGTGCCAGCAGCGTAAGAGAAGGACTGAGCACAGATACGCAGTATTTT.

This rearrangement joins TRBV10-1 to TRBJ1-5; 10 positions match TRBD1. V dropped 6 bases and J dropped 1; count of bases not matched to a gene: 6. The CDR3 loop spans 16 amino acids. Germline V gene data show CDR1 as WNHNN and CDR2 as SYGVQD (reference sequence). Here the CDR3 DNA reads TGCGCCAGCAGCCGGAGGACAGGGGGGAGCAATCAGCCCCAGCATTTT. Translated: CASSRRTGGSNQPQHF.

V gene TRBV19 combines with J gene TRBJ1-3; D gene ambiguous. The CDR3 is 13 amino acids. Germline V gene data show CDR1 as LNHDA and CDR2 as SQIVND (reference sequence). V dropped 6 bases and J dropped 0 bases, with 6 bases sitting between them. CDR3 sequence reads: CASSGFSGNTIYF. The CDR3 coding sequence is TGTGCCAGTAGCGGGTTCTCTGGAAACACCATATATTTT. The whole variable domain, filled in from reference TRBV19 and TRBJ1-3, reads DGGITQSPKYLFRKEGQNVTLSCEQNLNHDAMYWYRQDPGQGLRLIYYSQIVNDFQKGDIAEGYSVSREKKESFPLTVTSAQKNPTAFYLCASSGFSGNTIYFGEGSWLTVV.

The V and J genes are TRBV12-3 or TRBV12-4 and TRBJ2-7, with TRBD1 matching over 8 bases. The CDR3 covers 13 residues. V lost 4 bases and J lost 3; bases outside the gene matches: 2. For the CDR3, the DNA is TGTGCCAGCAGTTCAGGGGGCGGCTACGAGCAGTACTTC. Translation gives CASSSGGGYEQYF.

The chain has TRBV28 and TRBJ2-7; D might be TRBD2 (6 bases). The V gene's germline CDR1 is MDHEN and CDR2 SYDVKM. This CDR3 contains 15 residues. V shed 1 base and J shed 7 bases, with 17 bases lying between them. CDR3 sequence reads: CASSLSKAGSREQYF. The CDR3 DNA follows: TGTGCCAGCAGTTTATCCAAAGCGGGCTCGAGGGAGCAGTACTTC.

V is TRBV11-1 and J is TRBJ2-7; 10 nucleotides agree with TRBD1. This CDR3 has 14 residues. Per the germline V gene, CDR1 is SGHAT and CDR2 is FQDESV (reference sequence). Trimming at V came to 3 bases and at J to 7 bases, leaving 6 bases not matched to a gene. CDR3 region: CASSFGTGDREQYF. CDR3 coding DNA: TGTGCCAGCAGCTTCGGGACAGGGGATCGGGAGCAGTACTTC.

There are a few counts of this clone. This chain uses TRBV14 with TRBJ1-4, with D uncertain. Trimming took off 3 bases at V and 7 bases at J, with 9 bases between the two ends. In germline, CDR1 is SGHDN, CDR2 FVKESK. The CDR3 has 13 amino acids. The CDR3 DNA follows: TGTGCCAGCAGCCAGAATACGGGTGAAAAACTGTTTTTT. Amino acid sequence: CASSQNTGEKLFF.

This rearrangement joins TRBV27 to TRBJ2-7; 13 nucleotides match TRBD2. The length of the CDR3 is 18 residues. CDR1 and CDR2 from the germline V gene are MNHEY and SMNVEV (reference sequence). The ends lost 0 bases at V and 2 bases at J; junction bases unmatched: 7. In nucleotides, the CDR3 is TGTGCCAGCAGTTTATCTCCAAGGACTAGCGGGAGTGCCTACGAGCAGTACTTC. This gives the protein CASSLSPRTSGSAYEQYF.

This sequence joins TRBV2 and TRBJ2-4; 7 positions agree with TRBD2. This CDR3 has 14 amino acids. The ends lost 5 bases at V and 7 bases at J; junction bases unmatched: 8. Germline V gene data show CDR1 as SNHLY and CDR2 as FYNNEI. The chain's CDR3 is CASSLLALTNIQYF. The CDR3 DNA reads as TGTGCCAGCAGTTTACTAGCGCTCACGAACATTCAGTACTTC. The complete variable domain, with remaining parts taken from reference TRBV2 and TRBJ2-4, reads EPEVTQTPSHQVTQMGQEVILRCVPISNHLYFYWYRQILGQKVEFLVSFYNNEISEKSEIFDDQFSVERPDGSNFTLKIRSTKLEDSAMYFCASSLLALTNIQYFGAGTRLSVL.

This sequence joins TRBV5-1 and TRBJ1-4, with 7 bases fitting TRBD1. This CDR3 is built from 14 residues. Per the germline V gene, CDR1 is SGHRS and CDR2 is YFSETQ. With 4 bases clipped from V and 4 bases from J, the junction kept 4 bases outside the gene matches. The CDR3 is CASSEGQNNEKLFF. CDR3 sequence (DNA): TGCGCCAGCAGCGAGGGACAGAATAATGAAAAACTGTTTTTT.

V usage is TRBV5-6 and J usage is TRBJ2-1; TRBD1 is a possible D gene (5 bases). V was pared by 1 base and J by 14 bases, with 13 bases between. The CDR3 length is 12 residues. The germline V gene has CDR1 SGHDT and CDR2 YYEEEE. The DNA for the CDR3 is TGTGCCAGCAGCTTGTACAGGATTGTGGAGTTCTTC. Translation: CASSLYRIVEFF.

The rearrangement joins TRBV6-2 or TRBV6-3 to TRBJ2-1, with TRBD2 identical over 12 bases. From germline, CDR1 is MNHEY and CDR2 SVGEGT. V was pared by 4 bases and J by 3 bases, with 4 bases of the junction left unmatched. This CDR3 region has 16 residues. DNA for the CDR3: TGTGCCAGCAGTTCTCGACTAGCGGGAGACTACAATGAGCAGTTCTTC. Translating it yields CASSSRLAGDYNEQFF.

The rearrangement links TRBV29-1 to TRBJ2-3; 8 bases align to TRBD2. The V and J ends lost 4 bases and 6 bases, in that order; junction bases with no gene match: 0. The CDR3 extends over 11 amino acids. CDR1 and CDR2 from the germline V gene are SQVTM and ANQGSEA. CDR3 loop: CSVGLADTQYF. The CDR3 region has the DNA TGCAGCGTTGGACTAGCGGATACGCAGTATTTT.

The V call is TRBV15, the J call TRBJ2-1; 14 bases fit TRBD2. The CDR3 spans 15 residues. Trimming took 5 bases from V and 7 from J; bases not matched to a gene: 4. Germline CDR1 reads LNHNV; CDR2 reads YYDKDF (reference sequence). CDR3 protein: CATSAGTSGSNEQFF. The CDR3 region has the DNA TGTGCCACCAGCGCCGGGACTAGCGGGAGTAATGAGCAGTTCTTC. The entire variable domain, with the rest obtained from reference TRBV15 and TRBJ2-1, is as follows: DAMVIQNPRYQVTQFGKPVTLSCSQTLNHNVMYWYQQKSSQAPKLLFHYYDKDFNNEADTPDNFQSRRPNTSFCFLDIRSPGLGDTAMYLCATSAGTSGSNEQFFGPGTRLTVL.

The rearrangement uses TRBV19 and TRBJ2-7, with D possibly matching TRBD2 (6 bases). The CDR3 loop spans 18 amino acids. Trimming cost V 4 bases and J 0 bases, with 22 bases left between them. CDR1 LNHDA and CDR2 SQIVND come from the germline V gene (reference sequence). In DNA form, the CDR3 reads TGTGCCAGTAGTAACGTCCTCCCGTGGGGGGTTGACTCCTACGAGCAGTACTTC. Translation: CASSNVLPWGVDSYEQYF.

The gene calls are TRBV28 and TRBJ1-6, with D perhaps TRBD1 (5 bases). Germline V gives CDR1 MDHEN, CDR2 SYDVKM. Trimming stripped 6 bases from V and 0 bases from J, with 18 bases between. The length of the CDR3 is 18 residues. Written as DNA, the CDR3 is TGTGCCAGCAGCGCCGAGGGACTGCCGTACTCCTATAATTCACCCCTCCACTTT. Translating gives CASSAEGLPYSYNSPLHF.